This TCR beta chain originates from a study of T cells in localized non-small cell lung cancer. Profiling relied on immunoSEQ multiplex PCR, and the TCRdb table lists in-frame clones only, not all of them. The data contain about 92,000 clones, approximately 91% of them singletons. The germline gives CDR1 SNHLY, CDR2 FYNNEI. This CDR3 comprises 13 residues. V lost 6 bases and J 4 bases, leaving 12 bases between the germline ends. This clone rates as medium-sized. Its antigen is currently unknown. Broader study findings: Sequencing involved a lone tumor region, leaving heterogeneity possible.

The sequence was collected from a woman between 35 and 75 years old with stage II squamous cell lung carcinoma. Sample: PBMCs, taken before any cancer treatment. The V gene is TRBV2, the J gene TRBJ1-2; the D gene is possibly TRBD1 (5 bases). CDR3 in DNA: TGTGCCAGCAGCCGGGACGGGACCTATGGCTACACCTTC. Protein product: CASSRDGTYGYTF.